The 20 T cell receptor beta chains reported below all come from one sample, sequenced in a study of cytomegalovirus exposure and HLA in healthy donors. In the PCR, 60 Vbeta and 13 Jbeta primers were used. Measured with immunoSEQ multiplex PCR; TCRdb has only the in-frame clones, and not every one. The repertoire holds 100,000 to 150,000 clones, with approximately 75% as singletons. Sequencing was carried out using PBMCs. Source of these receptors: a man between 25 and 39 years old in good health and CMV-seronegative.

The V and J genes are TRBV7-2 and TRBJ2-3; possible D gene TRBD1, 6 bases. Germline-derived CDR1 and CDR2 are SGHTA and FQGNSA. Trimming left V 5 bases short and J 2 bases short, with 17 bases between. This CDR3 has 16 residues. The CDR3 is CASSPIGQYNTDTQYF. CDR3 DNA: TGTGCCAGCAGCCCCATCGGACAGTATAACACAGATACGCAGTATTTT.

The CDR3 sequence is CASSGGRGAPYEQYF. The DNA of the CDR3 is TGTGCCAGCAGCGGAGGGCGGGGGGCTCCCTACGAGCAGTACTTC. This chain connects TRBV9 to TRBJ2-7; 8 positions agree with TRBD2. V shed 3 bases, J shed 2 bases, and the junction held 7 bases outside the gene matches. This CDR3 comprises 15 residues. The germline V gene encodes CDR1 SGDLS and CDR2 YYNGEE.

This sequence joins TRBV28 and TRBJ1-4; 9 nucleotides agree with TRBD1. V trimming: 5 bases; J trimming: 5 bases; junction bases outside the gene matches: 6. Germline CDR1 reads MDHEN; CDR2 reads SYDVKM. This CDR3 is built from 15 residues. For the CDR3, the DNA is TGTGCCAGCAGTCGTCCGGGACAGGGAAATGAAAAACTGTTTTTT. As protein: CASSRPGQGNEKLFF.

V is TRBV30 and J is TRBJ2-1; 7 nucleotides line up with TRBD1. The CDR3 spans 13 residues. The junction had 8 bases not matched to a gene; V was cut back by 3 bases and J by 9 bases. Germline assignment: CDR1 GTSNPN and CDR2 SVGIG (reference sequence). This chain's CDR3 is CAWSFTTGAEQFF. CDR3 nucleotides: TGTGCCTGGAGCTTTACAACAGGGGCTGAGCAGTTCTTC.

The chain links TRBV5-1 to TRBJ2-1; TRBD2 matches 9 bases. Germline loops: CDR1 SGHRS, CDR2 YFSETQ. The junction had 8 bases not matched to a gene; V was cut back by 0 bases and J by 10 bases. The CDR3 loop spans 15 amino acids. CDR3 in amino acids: CASSLGQFLAGEQFF. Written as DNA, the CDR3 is TGCGCCAGCAGCTTGGGGCAATTCCTAGCGGGGGAGCAGTTCTTC.

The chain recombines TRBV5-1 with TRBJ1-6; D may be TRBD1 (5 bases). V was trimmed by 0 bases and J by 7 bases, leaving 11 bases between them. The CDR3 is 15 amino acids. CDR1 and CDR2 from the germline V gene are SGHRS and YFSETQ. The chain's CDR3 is CASSLEAGRNSPLHF. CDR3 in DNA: TGCGCCAGCAGCTTGGAGGCAGGGAGGAATTCACCCCTCCACTTT.

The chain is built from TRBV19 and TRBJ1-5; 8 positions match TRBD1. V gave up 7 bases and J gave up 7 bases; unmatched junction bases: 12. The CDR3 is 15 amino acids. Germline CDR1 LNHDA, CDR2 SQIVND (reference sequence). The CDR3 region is CASNLMDREYQPQHF. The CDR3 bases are TGTGCCAGTAACTTAATGGACAGGGAATACCAGCCCCAGCATTTT. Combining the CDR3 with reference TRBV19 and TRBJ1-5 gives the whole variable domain DGGITQSPKYLFRKEGQNVTLSCEQNLNHDAMYWYRQDPGQGLRLIYYSQIVNDFQKGDIAEGYSVSREKKESFPLTVTSAQKNPTAFYLCASNLMDREYQPQHFGDGTRLSIL.

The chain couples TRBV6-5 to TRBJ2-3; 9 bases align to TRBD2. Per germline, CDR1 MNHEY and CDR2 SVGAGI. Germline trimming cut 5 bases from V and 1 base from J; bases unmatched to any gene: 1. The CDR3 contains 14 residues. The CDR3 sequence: CASSRLAGTDTQYF. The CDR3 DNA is TGTGCCAGCAGTCGACTAGCGGGCACAGATACGCAGTATTTT.

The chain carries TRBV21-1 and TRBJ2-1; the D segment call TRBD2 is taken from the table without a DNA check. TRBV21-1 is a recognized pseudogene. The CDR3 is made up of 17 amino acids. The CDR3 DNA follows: TGTGCCAGCAGCCCCCCTGTGCCGGGGGAGTCCTACAATGAGCAGTTCTTC. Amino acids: CASSPPVPGESYNEQFF.

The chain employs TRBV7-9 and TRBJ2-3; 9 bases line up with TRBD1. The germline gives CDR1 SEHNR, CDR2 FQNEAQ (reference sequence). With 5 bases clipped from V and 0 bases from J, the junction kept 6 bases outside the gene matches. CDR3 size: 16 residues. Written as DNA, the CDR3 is TGTGCCAGCAGCCCGAAGGACAGGGGAAGCACAGATACGCAGTATTTT. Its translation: CASSPKDRGSTDTQYF.

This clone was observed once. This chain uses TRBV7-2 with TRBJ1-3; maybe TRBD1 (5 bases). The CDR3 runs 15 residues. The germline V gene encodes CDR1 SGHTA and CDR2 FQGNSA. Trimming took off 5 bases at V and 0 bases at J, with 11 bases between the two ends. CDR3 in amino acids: CASSINRSSGNTIYF. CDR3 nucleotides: TGTGCCAGCAGCATAAACAGGAGCTCTGGAAACACCATATATTTT.

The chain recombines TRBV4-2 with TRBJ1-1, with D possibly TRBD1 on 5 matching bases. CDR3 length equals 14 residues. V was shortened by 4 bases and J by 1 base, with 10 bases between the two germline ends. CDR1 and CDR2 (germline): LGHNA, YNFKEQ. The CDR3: CASSLPGQNTEAFF. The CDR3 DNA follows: TGTGCCAGCAGCCTCCCTGGACAGAACACTGAAGCTTTCTTT.

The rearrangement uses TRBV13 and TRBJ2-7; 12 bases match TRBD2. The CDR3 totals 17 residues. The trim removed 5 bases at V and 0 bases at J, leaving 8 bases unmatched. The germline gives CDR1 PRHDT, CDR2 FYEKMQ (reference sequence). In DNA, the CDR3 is TGTGCCAGCAGCCAGACTAGCGGGGGAGCCAGCTCCTACGAGCAGTACTTC. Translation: CASSQTSGGASSYEQYF.

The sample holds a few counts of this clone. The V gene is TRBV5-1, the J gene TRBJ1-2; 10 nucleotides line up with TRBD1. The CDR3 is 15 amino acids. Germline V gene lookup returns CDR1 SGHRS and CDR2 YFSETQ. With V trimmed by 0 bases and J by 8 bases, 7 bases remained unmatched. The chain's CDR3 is CASSLAGTGARGYTF. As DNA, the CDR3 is TGCGCCAGCAGCTTGGCCGGGACAGGGGCGCGCGGCTACACCTTC.

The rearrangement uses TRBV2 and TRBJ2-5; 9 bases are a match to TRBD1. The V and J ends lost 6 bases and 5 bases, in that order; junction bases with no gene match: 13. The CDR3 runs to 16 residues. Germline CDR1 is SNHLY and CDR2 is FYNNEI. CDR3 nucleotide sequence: TGTGCCAGCAGCAGAATGCCGGGACAGGGAACGGAGACCCAGTACTTC. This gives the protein CASSRMPGQGTETQYF.

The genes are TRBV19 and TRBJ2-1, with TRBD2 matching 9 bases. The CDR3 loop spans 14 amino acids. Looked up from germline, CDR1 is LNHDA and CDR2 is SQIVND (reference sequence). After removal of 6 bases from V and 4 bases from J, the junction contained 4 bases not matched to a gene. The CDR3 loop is CASRDSGGYNEQFF. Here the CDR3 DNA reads TGTGCCAGTAGGGATAGCGGGGGATACAATGAGCAGTTCTTC.

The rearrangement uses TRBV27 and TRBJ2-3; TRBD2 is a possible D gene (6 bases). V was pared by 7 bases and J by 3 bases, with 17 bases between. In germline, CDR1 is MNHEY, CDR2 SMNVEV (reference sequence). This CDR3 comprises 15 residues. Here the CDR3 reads CASTFGGAGTDTQYF. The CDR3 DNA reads TGTGCCAGCACCTTCGGGGGAGCCGGGACAGATACGCAGTATTTT.

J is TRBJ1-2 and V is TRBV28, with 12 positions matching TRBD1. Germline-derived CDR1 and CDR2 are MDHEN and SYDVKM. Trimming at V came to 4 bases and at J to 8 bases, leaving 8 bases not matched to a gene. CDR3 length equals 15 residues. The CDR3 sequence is CASSSPGQGADGYTF. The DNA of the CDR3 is TGTGCCAGCAGTTCCCCGGGACAGGGGGCGGACGGCTACACCTTC.

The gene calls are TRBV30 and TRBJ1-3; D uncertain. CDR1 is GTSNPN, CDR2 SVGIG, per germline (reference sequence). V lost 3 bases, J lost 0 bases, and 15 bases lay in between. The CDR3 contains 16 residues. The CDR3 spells CAWSAGLVFSGNTIYF. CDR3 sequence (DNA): TGTGCCTGGAGCGCAGGTCTTGTTTTCTCTGGAAACACCATATATTTT. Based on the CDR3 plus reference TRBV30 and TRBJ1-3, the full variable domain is SQTIHQWPATLVQPVGSPLSLECTVEGTSNPNLYWYRQAAGRGLQLLFYSVGIGQISSEVPQNLSASRPQDRQFILSSKKLLLSDSGFYLCAWSAGLVFSGNTIYFGEGSWLTVV.

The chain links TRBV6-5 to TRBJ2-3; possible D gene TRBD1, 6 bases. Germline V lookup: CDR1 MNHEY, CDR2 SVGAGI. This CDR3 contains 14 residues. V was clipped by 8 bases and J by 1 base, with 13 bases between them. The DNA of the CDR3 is TGTGCCAGCGGTCAAAGGACAGGCACAGATACGCAGTATTTT. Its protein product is CASGQRTGTDTQYF.